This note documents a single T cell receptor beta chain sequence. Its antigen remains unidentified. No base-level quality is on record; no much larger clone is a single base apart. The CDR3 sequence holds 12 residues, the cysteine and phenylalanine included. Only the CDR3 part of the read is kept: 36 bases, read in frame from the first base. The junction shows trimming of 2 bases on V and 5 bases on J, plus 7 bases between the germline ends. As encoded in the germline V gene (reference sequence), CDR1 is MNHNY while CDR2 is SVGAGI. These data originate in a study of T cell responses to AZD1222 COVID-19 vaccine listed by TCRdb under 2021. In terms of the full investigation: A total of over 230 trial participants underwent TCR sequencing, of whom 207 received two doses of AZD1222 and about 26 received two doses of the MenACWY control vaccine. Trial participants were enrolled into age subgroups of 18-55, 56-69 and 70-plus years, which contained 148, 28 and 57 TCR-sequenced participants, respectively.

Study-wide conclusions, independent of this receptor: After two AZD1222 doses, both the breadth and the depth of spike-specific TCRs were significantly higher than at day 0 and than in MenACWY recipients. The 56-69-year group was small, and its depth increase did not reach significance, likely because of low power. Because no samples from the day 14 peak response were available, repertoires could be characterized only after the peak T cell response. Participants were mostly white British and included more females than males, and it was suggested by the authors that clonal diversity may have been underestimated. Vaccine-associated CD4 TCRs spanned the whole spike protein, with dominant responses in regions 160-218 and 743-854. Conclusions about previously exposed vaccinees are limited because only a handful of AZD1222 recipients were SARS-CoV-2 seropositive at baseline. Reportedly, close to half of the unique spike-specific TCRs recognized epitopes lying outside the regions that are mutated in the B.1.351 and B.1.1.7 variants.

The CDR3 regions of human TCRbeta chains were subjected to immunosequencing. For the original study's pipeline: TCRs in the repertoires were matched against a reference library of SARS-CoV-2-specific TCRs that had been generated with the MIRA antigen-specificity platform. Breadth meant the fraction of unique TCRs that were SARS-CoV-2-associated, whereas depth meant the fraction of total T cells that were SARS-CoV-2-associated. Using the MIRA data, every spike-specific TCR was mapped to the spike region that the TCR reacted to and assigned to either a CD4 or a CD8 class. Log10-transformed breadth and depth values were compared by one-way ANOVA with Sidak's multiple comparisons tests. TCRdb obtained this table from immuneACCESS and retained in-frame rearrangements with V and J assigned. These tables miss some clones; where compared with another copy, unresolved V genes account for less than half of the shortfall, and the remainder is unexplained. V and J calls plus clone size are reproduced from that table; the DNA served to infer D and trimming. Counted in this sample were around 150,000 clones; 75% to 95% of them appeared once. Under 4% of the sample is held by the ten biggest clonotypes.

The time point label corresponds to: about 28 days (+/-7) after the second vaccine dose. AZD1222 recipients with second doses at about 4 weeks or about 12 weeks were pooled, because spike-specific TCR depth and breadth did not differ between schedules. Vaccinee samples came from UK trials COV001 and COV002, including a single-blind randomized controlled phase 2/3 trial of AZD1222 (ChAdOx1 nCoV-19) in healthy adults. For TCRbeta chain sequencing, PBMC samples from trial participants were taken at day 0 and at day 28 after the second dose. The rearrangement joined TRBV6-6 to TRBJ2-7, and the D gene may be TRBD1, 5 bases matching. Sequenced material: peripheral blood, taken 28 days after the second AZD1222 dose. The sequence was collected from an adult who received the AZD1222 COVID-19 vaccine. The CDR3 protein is CASSYPRDEQYF. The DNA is TGTGCCAGCAGTTACCCCAGGGACGAGCAGTACTTC.